Listed below are T cell receptor beta chains from one sample, sequenced in a study of PD-L1 blockade in urothelial cancer. Clones were sequenced by immunoSEQ multiplex PCR, and TCRdb holds only the in-frame ones, with some missing. This sample has tens of thousands of clones; approximately 78% occur once, and the top ten carry 1.5% to 2%. The sequencing used PBMCs, collected around atezolizumab (anti-PD-L1) treatment. All receptors derive from a man aged 50-59 years with urothelial cancer. The CDR3 runs from the conserved cysteine through the conserved F or W. The D gene is left open where the match is weak. Size is stated for part of the rows, as once, few or many counts, or as a class when the clone is expanded.

CDR3 | DNA | D | V | size | J
CAWSVGGLAGADNEQFF | TGTGCCTGGAGTGTCGGGGGACTAGCGGGAGCCGACAATGAGCAGTTCTTC | TRBD2 | TRBV30 | once | TRBJ2-1
CASSFGTTYEKLFF | TGTGCCAGCAGCTTTGGGACAACTTATGAAAAACTGTTTTTT | - | TRBV5-6 | - | TRBJ1-4
CASSPRTGSNTGELFF | TGTGCCAGCAGCCCTCGGACAGGGTCGAACACCGGGGAGCTGTTTTTT | TRBD1 | TRBV7-6 | - | TRBJ2-2
CASSFTGQGAFGNTIYF | TGCGCCAGCAGCTTCACGGGACAGGGGGCGTTTGGAAACACCATATATTTT | TRBD1 | TRBV5-1 | - | TRBJ1-3
CASSFPGSGRVGNEQFF | TGTGCCAGCAGCTTTCCCGGTAGCGGGAGGGTCGGCAATGAGCAGTTCTTC | TRBD2 | TRBV5-5 | once | TRBJ2-1
CASSPDGPRGTEAFF | TGTGCCAGCAGTCCGGACGGCCCTCGGGGCACTGAAGCTTTCTTT | - | TRBV6-5 | - | TRBJ1-1
CASSRGGGTEAFF | TGTGCCAGCAGCCGAGGGGGGGGCACTGAAGCTTTCTTT | - | TRBV5-6 | - | TRBJ1-1
CASSLVGGSYEQYF | TGTGCCAGCAGCTTAGTCGGAGGATCCTACGAGCAGTACTTC | - | TRBV7-8 | - | TRBJ2-7
CASSQALAVDYEQYF | TGTGCCAGCAGCCAAGCGCTAGCGGTAGACTACGAGCAGTACTTC | TRBD2 | TRBV14 | - | TRBJ2-7
CASSYGQAAEAFF | TGTGCCAGCAGCTACGGACAGGCCGCTGAAGCTTTCTTT | TRBD1 | TRBV7-9 | - | TRBJ1-1
CASSLVVSRNQETQYF | TGTGCCAGCAGCTTAGTTGTTTCCCGTAACCAAGAGACCCAGTACTTC | - | TRBV7-6 | - | TRBJ2-5
CASSIRGNEKLFF | TGTGCCAGTAGTATACGGGGGAATGAAAAACTGTTTTTT | - | TRBV19 | - | TRBJ1-4
CASSILTGGRYGYTF | TGTGCCAGTAGTATCCTGACAGGGGGGAGGTATGGCTACACCTTC | TRBD1 | TRBV19 | - | TRBJ1-2
CASSPLSSYNEQFF | TGTGCCAGCAGTCCTCTAAGCTCCTACAATGAGCAGTTCTTC | - | TRBV6-6 | - | TRBJ2-1
CASRLSLDRESRSYNEQFF | TGTGCCAGCCGCCTCTCACTTGACAGGGAGTCTAGATCCTACAATGAGCAGTTCTTC | - | TRBV21-1 | - | TRBJ2-1
CASSLLPSNYGYTF | TGTGCCAGCAGCTTACTACCTAGTAACTATGGCTACACCTTC | - | TRBV7-2 | - | TRBJ1-2
CASSVSGAPLHF | TGTGCCAGCAGCGTTTCAGGGGCACCCCTCCACTTT | - | TRBV7-9 | - | TRBJ1-6
CASSPWGESTDTQYF | TGTGCCAGCAGCCCATGGGGGGAGAGCACAGATACGCAGTATTTT | - | TRBV6-5 | - | TRBJ2-3
CASSLGGGTNYGYTF | TGCGCCAGCAGCTTGGGGGGGGGAACCAACTATGGCTACACCTTC | - | TRBV5-1 | - | TRBJ1-2
CASSGRLGTGDQPQHF | TGTGCCAGCAGCGGTCGCTTAGGGACAGGGGATCAGCCCCAGCATTTT | TRBD1 | TRBV5-5 | - | TRBJ1-5
CASSLGPGDQETQYF | TGCGCCAGCAGCTTGGGTCCGGGAGACCAAGAGACCCAGTACTTC | - | TRBV5-1 | - | TRBJ2-5
CATSRATGGRELFF | TGTGCCACCAGCAGAGCCACAGGGGGCCGGGAGCTGTTTTTT | TRBD1 | TRBV15 | - | TRBJ2-2
CSVAGPMNTEAFF | TGCAGCGTTGCGGGTCCGATGAACACTGAAGCTTTCTTT | - | TRBV29-1 | - | TRBJ1-1
CASNDIRNPAGRETQYF | TGTGCCAGCAACGACATCAGGAATCCCGCAGGGCGGGAGACCCAGTACTTC | - | TRBV21-1 | - | TRBJ2-5
CAWSTYRNQPQHF | TGTGCCTGGAGTACTTACAGGAATCAGCCCCAGCATTTT | - | TRBV30 | - | TRBJ1-5
CASSVGQNDYTF | TGTGCCAGCAGTGTTGGACAGAATGACTACACCTTC | - | TRBV2 | - | TRBJ1-2
CSASSRDTQYF | TGCAGTGCTTCATCGCGGGATACGCAGTATTTT | - | TRBV20-1 | - | TRBJ2-3
CASSLNPGDQPQHF | TGTGCCAGCAGCTTGAACCCGGGTGATCAGCCCCAGCATTTT | - | TRBV5-4 | - | TRBJ1-5
CASSPGGGTNEKLFF | TGTGCCAGCTCACCAGGGGGCGGCACTAATGAAAAACTGTTTTTT | - | TRBV18 | - | TRBJ1-4
CATPPYTAGWYEQYF | TGTGCCACCCCGCCGTATACGGCGGGGTGGTACGAGCAGTACTTC | - | TRBV5-4 | - | TRBJ2-7
CASTSLGGSAANYGYTF | TGTGCCAGCACCTCGCTGGGGGGGTCGGCAGCAAACTATGGCTACACCTTC | - | TRBV28 | - | TRBJ1-2
CASRFTSEGDTQYF | TGTGCCAGCAGGTTTACCTCCGAGGGTGATACGCAGTATTTT | - | TRBV7-9 | - | TRBJ2-3
CASSSVAGGGYTF | TGTGCCAGCAGCTCCGTCGCGGGGGGTGGCTACACCTTC | - | TRBV7-9 | few | TRBJ1-2
CASSLGGSTDTQYF | TGTGCCAGCAGCTTGGGTGGCTCCACAGATACGCAGTATTTT | - | TRBV5-4 | - | TRBJ2-3
CASSVDGTGDTDTQYF | TGTGCCAGCAGCGTAGATGGGACAGGGGACACAGATACGCAGTATTTT | TRBD1 | TRBV9 | - | TRBJ2-3
CASSRTGDTEAFF | TGTGCCAGTAGTAGAACAGGGGACACTGAAGCTTTCTTT | TRBD1 | TRBV19 | - | TRBJ1-1
CASSEGVKGAEAFF | TGTGCCAGCAGTGAAGGGGTCAAGGGGGCTGAAGCTTTCTTT | - | TRBV6-1 | - | TRBJ1-1
CASSSAYEQYF | TGTGCCAGCAGTTCCGCCTACGAGCAGTACTTC | - | TRBV7-8 | - | TRBJ2-7
CASSLVGDGYTF | TGCGCCAGCAGCTTGGTAGGGGATGGCTACACCTTC | - | TRBV5-1 | - | TRBJ1-2
CASSRTDSNQPQHF | TGTGCCAGCAGTAGGACTGACTCCAATCAGCCCCAGCATTTT | - | TRBV6-6 | - | TRBJ1-5
CASSLGGHTQSSPLHF | TGTGCCAGCAGCTTAGGGGGCCACACCCAGAGTTCACCCCTCCACTTT | - | TRBV7-2 | once | TRBJ1-6
CASSLPQRGGPETQYF | TGTGCCAGCAGTTTACCTCAGCGGGGGGGCCCAGAGACCCAGTACTTC | TRBD2 | TRBV6-6 | - | TRBJ2-5
CASSAIRGTTEAFF | TGTGCCAGCAGTGCAATACGGGGGACCACTGAAGCTTTCTTT | - | TRBV25-1 | once | TRBJ1-1
CASSPTGTGTTGELFF | TGCGCCAGCAGTCCCACCGGGACAGGAACCACCGGGGAGCTGTTTTTT | TRBD1 | TRBV23-1 | few | TRBJ2-2
CASGRRGLGNQPQHF | TGTGCCAGCGGCCGCAGGGGGCTGGGCAATCAGCCCCAGCATTTT | TRBD1 | TRBV28 | - | TRBJ1-5
CASSSGLAGAGEQYF | TGTGCCAGCAGTTCGGGACTAGCGGGAGCGGGCGAGCAGTACTTC | TRBD2 | TRBV2 | - | TRBJ2-7
CAISESTNEQFF | TGTGCCATCAGTGAGTCTACAAATGAGCAGTTCTTC | - | TRBV10-3 | once | TRBJ2-1
CATSSVNPGGGWEGYTF | TGTGCCACCAGCAGCGTTAATCCTGGAGGCGGATGGGAAGGCTACACCTTC | - | TRBV15 | - | TRBJ1-2
CASSSAGTGQFAGELFF | TGTGCCAGCAGCTCGGCCGGGACAGGGCAATTTGCCGGGGAGCTGTTTTTT | TRBD1 | TRBV5-4 | - | TRBJ2-2